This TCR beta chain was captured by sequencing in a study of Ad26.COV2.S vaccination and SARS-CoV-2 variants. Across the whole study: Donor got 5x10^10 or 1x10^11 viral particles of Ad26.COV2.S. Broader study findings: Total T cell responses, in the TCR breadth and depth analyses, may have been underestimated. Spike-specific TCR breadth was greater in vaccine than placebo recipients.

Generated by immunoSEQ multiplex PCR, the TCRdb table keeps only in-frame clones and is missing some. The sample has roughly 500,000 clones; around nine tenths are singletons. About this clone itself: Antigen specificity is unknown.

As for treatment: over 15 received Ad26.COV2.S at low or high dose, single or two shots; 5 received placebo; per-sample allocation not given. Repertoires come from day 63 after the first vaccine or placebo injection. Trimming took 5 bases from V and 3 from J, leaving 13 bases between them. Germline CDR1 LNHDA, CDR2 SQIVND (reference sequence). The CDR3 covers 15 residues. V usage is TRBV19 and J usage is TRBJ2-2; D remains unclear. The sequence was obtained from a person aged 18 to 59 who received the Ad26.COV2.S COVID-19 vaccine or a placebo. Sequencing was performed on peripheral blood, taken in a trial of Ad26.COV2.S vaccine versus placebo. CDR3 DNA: TGTGCCAGTAGTGCCACGATGCAGTACACCGGGGAGCTGTTTTTT. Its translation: CASSATMQYTGELFF.